These T cell receptor beta chains were read from a single sample in a study of beta chain features in type 1 diabetes. The repertoire was sequenced with immunoSEQ multiplex PCR; TCRdb's copy has only in-frame clones and lacks some. The sample shows roughly 370,000 clones, about 15% of them seen only once. The sample taken for sequencing was naive CD4+ T cells from blood. The receptor set was obtained from a man aged 25 to 40 in good health. CDR3s include the opening cysteine and the closing phenylalanine or tryptophan.

v_call: TRBV7-9
cdr3_length: 15
cdr3_aa: CASSLAAGVNTEAFF

v_call: TRBV25-1
cdr3_length: 13
cdr3_aa: CASSDGGGDTQYF

v_call: TRBV7-2
cdr3_length: 16
cdr3_aa: CASSLVGSQSTDTQYF

v_call: TRBV28
cdr3_length: 11
cdr3_aa: CAGGALYGYTF

v_call: TRBV29-1
cdr3_length: 18
cdr3_aa: CSVEDLISRRRGYNEQFF

v_call: TRBV7-2
cdr3_length: 11
cdr3_aa: CASSRKETQYF

v_call: TRBV27
cdr3_length: 14
cdr3_aa: CASSLVVRYNEQFF

v_call: TRBV18
cdr3_length: 15
cdr3_aa: CASSPMVAADNEQFF

v_call: TRBV29-1
cdr3_length: 14
cdr3_aa: CSATEQGINEKLFF

v_call: TRBV18
cdr3_length: 17
cdr3_aa: CASSPPTVLSGANVLTF

v_call: TRBV7-2
cdr3_length: 13
cdr3_aa: CASSSGGATEAFF

v_call: TRBV7-9
cdr3_length: 16
cdr3_aa: CASSLGKDRGGDEQFF

v_call: TRBV5-4
cdr3_length: 14
cdr3_aa: CASSSMTETGEQFF

v_call: TRBV9
cdr3_length: 13
cdr3_aa: CASSVGSVGELFF